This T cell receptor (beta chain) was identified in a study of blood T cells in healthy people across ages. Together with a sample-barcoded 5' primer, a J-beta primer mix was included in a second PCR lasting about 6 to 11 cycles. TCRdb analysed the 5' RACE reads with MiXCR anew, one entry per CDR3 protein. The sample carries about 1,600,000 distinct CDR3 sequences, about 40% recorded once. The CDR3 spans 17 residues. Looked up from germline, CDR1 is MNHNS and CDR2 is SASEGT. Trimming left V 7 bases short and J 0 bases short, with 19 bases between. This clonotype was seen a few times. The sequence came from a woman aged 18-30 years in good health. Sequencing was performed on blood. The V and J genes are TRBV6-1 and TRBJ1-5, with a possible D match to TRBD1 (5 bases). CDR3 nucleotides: TGTGCCAGCACCCACCGGGACCCTCACTATAGCAATCAGCCCCAGCATTTT. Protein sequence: CASTHRDPHYSNQPQHF.